This TCR beta chain was profiled in a study of blood T cell repertoires in COVID-19. Clones were read by immunoSEQ multiplex PCR, and TCRdb kept only the in-frame ones, dropping some. The sample yields fewer than 25,000 clones, more than 85% seen once. V lost 10 bases and J 7 bases, leaving 26 bases between the germline ends. Germline CDR1 MDHEN, CDR2 SYDVKM. This CDR3 comprises 16 residues. The sample taken for sequencing was peripheral blood. This TCR came from a man between 65 and 85 years old with active COVID-19. This chain links TRBV28 with TRBJ2-1; TRBD2 is a possible D gene (6 bases). Here the CDR3 reads CATQGGVLVGGNEQFF. The CDR3 DNA reads TGTGCCACCCAAGGAGGGGTACTAGTTGGGGGAAATGAGCAGTTCTTC.